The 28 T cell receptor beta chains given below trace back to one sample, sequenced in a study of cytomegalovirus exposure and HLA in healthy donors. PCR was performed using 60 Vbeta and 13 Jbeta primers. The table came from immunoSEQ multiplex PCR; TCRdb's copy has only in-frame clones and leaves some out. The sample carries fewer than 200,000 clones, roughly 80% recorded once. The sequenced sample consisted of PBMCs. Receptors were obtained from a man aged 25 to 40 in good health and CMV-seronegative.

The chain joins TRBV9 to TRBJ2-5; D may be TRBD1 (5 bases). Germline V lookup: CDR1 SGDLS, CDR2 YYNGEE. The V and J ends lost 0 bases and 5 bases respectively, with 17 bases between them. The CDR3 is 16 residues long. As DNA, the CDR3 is TGTGCCAGCAGCGTAGAGGCAGGGTTAAAGGAGGAGACCCAGTACTTC. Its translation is CASSVEAGLKEETQYF.

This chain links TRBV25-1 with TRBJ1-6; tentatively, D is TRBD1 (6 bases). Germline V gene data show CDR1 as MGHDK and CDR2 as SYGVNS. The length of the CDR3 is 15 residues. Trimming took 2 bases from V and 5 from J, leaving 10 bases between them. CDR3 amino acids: CASSENDRNNSPLHF. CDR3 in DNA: TGTGCCAGCAGTGAAAACGACAGGAATAATTCACCCCTCCACTTT.

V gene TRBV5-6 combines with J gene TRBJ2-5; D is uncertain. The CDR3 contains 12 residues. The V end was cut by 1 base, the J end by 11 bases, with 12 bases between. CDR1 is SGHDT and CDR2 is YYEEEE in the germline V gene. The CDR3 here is CASSLNSTKQYF. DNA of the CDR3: TGTGCCAGCAGCTTGAATAGTACGAAGCAGTACTTC.

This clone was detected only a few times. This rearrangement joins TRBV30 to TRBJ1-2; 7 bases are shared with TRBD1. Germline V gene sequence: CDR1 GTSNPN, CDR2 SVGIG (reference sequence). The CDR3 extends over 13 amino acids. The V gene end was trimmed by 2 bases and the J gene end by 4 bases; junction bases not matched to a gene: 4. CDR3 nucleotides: TGTGCCTGGAGTAACAGGGGTTTCTATGGCTACACCTTC. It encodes CAWSNRGFYGYTF.

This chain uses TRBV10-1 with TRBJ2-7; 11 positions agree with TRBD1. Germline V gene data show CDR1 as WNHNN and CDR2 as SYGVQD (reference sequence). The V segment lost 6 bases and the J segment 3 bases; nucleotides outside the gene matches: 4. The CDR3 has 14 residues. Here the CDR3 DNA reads TGCGCCAGCAGCCGAGGGACAGGGGGCTACGAGCAGTACTTC. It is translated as CASSRGTGGYEQYF.

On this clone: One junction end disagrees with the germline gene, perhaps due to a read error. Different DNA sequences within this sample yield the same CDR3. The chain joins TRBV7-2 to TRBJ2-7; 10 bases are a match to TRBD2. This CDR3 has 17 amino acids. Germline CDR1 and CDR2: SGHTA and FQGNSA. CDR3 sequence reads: CASSLGPSGSITYEQYF. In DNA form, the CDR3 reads TGCGCCAGCAGCTTAGGCCCTAGCGGGAGTATTACCTACGAGCAGTACTTC.

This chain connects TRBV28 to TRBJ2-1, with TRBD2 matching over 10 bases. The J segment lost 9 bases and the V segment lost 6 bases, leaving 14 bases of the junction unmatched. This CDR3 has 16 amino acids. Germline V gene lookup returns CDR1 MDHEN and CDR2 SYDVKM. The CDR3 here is CASRKTSGVGRGEQFF. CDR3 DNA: TGTGCCAGCAGAAAAACTAGCGGGGTTGGGAGGGGTGAGCAGTTCTTC.

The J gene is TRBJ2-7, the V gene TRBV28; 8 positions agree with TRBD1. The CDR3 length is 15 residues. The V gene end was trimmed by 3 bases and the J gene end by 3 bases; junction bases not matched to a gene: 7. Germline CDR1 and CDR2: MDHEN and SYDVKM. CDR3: CASSLDRAPVYEQYF. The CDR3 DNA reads TGTGCCAGCAGTTTGGACAGGGCGCCAGTCTACGAGCAGTACTTC.

CDR3 residues: CASSLDRLGQPQHF. The CDR3 nucleotides read TGTGCCAGCAGCCTCGACAGGCTTGGTCAGCCCCAGCATTTT. This chain joins TRBV27 and TRBJ1-5, with D possibly matching TRBD1 (6 bases). CDR1 and CDR2 (germline): MNHEY, SMNVEV (reference sequence). The CDR3 is made up of 14 amino acids. Trimming took off 6 bases at V and 6 bases at J, with 15 bases between the two ends.

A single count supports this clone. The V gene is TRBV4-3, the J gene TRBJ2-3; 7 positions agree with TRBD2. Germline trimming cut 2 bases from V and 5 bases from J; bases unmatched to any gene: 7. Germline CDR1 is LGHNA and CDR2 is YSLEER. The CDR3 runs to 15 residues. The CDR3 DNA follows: TGCGCCAGCAGCCAATTGCGGGAGAAGGTAGATACGCAGTATTTT. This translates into CASSQLREKVDTQYF.

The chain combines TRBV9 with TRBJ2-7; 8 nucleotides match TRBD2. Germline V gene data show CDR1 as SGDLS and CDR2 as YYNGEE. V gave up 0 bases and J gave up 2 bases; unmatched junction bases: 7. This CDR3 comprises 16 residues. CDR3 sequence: CASSVGSSGPAYEQYF. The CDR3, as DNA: TGTGCCAGCAGCGTAGGGTCTAGCGGGCCCGCCTACGAGCAGTACTTC.

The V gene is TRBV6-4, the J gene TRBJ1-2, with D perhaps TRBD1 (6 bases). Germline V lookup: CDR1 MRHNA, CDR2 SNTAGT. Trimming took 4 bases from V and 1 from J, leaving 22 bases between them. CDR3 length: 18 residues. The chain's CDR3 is CASSAQYSLTGLNYGYTF. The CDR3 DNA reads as TGTGCCAGCAGTGCTCAGTACTCGTTGACAGGACTTAACTATGGCTACACCTTC.

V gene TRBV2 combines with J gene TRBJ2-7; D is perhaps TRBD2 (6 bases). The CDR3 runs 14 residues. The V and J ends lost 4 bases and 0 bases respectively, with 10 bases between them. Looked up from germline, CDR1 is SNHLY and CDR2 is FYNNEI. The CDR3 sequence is CASSGAGLSYEQYF. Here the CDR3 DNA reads TGTGCCAGCAGTGGGGCGGGACTCTCCTACGAGCAGTACTTC.

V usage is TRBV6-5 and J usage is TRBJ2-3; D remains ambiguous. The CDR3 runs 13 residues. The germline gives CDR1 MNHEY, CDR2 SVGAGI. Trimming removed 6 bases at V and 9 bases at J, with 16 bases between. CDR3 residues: CASRGTATRTQYF. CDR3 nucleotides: TGTGCCAGCAGAGGTACGGCGACGCGGACGCAGTATTTT.

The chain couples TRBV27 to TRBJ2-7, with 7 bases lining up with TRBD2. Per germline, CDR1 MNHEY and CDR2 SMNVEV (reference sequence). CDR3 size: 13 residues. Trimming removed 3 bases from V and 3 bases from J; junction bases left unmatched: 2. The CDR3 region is CASSFRGDYEQYF. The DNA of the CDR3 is TGTGCCAGCAGTTTTCGGGGGGACTACGAGCAGTACTTC.

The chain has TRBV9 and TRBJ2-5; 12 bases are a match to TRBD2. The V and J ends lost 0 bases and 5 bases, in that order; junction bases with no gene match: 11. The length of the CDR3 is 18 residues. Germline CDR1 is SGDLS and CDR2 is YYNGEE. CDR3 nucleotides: TGTGCCAGCAGCGTAGGGGCTAGCGGGGGGGCATCACGGGAGACCCAGTACTTC. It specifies CASSVGASGGASRETQYF.

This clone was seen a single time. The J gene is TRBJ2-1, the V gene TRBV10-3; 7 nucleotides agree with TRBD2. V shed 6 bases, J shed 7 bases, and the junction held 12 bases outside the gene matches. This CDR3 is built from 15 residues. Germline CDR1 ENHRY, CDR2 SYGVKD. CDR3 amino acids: CAISRQAGNRNEQFF. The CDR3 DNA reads TGTGCCATCAGCCGGCAAGCGGGAAATCGGAATGAGCAGTTCTTC.

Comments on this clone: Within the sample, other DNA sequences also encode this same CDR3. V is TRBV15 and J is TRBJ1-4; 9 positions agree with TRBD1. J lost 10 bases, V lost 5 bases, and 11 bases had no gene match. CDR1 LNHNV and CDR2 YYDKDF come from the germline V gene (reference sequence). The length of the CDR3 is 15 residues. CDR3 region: CATSGLDRGVGKLFF. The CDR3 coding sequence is TGTGCCACCAGCGGACTGGACAGGGGAGTCGGAAAACTGTTTTTT.

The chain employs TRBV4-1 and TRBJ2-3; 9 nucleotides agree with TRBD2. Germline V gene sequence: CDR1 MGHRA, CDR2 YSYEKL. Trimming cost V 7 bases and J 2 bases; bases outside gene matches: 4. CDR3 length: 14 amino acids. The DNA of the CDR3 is TGCGCCAGCAATAGCGGGGGCCACACAGATACGCAGTATTTT. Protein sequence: CASNSGGHTDTQYF.

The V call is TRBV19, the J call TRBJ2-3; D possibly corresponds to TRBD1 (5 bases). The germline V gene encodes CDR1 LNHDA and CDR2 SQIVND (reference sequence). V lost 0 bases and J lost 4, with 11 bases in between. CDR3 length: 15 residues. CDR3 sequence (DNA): TGTGCCAGTAGTATAGATCGTCAGGGCGCAGATACGCAGTATTTT. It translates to CASSIDRQGADTQYF. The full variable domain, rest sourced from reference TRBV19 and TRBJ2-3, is DGGITQSPKYLFRKEGQNVTLSCEQNLNHDAMYWYRQDPGQGLRLIYYSQIVNDFQKGDIAEGYSVSREKKESFPLTVTSAQKNPTAFYLCASSIDRQGADTQYFGPGTRLTVL.

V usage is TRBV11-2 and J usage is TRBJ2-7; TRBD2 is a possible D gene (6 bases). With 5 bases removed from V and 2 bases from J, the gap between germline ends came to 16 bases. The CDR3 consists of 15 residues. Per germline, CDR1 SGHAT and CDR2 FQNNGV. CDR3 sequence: CASSPPRGSPYEQYF. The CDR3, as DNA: TGTGCCAGCAGCCCCCCCCGGGGGTCTCCCTACGAGCAGTACTTC.

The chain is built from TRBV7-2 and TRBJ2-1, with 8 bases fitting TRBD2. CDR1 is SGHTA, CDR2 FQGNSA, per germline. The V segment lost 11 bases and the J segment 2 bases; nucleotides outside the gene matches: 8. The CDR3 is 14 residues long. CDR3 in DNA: TGTGCCGGGAGGGTAGCGGGGACCTACAATGAGCAGTTCTTC. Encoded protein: CAGRVAGTYNEQFF.

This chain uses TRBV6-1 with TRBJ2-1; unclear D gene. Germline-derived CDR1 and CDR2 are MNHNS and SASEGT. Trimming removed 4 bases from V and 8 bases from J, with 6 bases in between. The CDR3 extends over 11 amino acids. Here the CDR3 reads CASSVKHEQFF. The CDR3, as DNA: TGTGCCAGCAGTGTAAAGCATGAGCAGTTCTTC.

The CDR3 DNA reads TGCGCCAGCAGCCAAGGTAACGGGGAGCTGTTTTTT. Its translation is CASSQGNGELFF. The V gene is TRBV4-1, the J gene TRBJ2-2; D is unclear. From germline, CDR1 is MGHRA and CDR2 YSYEKL. Trimming removed 1 base from V and 7 bases from J, with 4 bases in between. This CDR3 is built from 12 residues.

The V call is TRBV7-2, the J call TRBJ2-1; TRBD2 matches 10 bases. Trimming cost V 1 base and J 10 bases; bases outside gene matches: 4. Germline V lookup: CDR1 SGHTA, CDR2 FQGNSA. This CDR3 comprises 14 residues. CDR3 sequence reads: CASSLGASGGEQFF. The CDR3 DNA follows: TGTGCCAGCAGCTTAGGGGCTAGCGGGGGCGAGCAGTTCTTC.

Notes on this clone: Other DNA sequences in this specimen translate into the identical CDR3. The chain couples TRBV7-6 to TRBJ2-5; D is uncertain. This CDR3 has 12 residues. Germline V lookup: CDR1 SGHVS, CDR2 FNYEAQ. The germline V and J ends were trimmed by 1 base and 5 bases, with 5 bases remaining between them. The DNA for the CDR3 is TGTGCCAGCAGCTTAGTATCTGAGACCCAGTACTTC. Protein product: CASSLVSETQYF. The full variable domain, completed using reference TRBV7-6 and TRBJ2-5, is GAGVSQSPRYKVTKRGQDVALRCDPISGHVSLYWYRQALGQGPEFLTYFNYEAQQDKSGLPNDRFSAERPEGSISTLTIQRTEQRDSAMYRCASSLVSETQYFGPGTRLLVL.

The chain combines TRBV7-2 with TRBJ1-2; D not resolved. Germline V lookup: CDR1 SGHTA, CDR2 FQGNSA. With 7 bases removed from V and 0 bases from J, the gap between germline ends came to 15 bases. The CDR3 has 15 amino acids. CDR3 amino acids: CASTPWSGSNYGYTF. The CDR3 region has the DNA TGTGCCAGCACCCCCTGGTCGGGATCTAACTATGGCTACACCTTC.

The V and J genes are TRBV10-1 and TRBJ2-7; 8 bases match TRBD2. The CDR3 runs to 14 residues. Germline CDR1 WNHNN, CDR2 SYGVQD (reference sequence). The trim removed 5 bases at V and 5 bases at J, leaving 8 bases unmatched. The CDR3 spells CASSTAGTRDEQYF. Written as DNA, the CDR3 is TGCGCCAGCAGTACCGCCGGGACTAGGGACGAGCAGTACTTC.